Each of the 17 T cell receptor beta chains below was sequenced from the same sample in a study of identical twins listed by TCRdb under 2016. Library preparation used 5' RACE. The sequencing machine was an Illumina HiSeq 2000. The public sequencing data were trimmed at Q25 with fastp and processed into clonotypes with MiXCR by TCRdb, which kept only in-frame beta chains. Rows are combined by CDR3 protein, so each entry shows the most common genes and DNA. The sample data list about 200,000 distinct CDR3 sequences, and 10% of these were observed just once. Approximately 11% of the sample goes to the ten largest clones. Sequencing was performed on memory T cells sorted from blood. The cell subset or site label, as the study defines it: CD45RO+ enriched T cells. The receptors derive from a man in his forties or fifties in good health.

This clonotype has only one observation. This chain joins TRBV12-3 or TRBV12-4 and TRBJ1-5; D is ambiguous. There are 12 residues in the CDR3. Trimming shortened V by 7 bases and J by 3 bases, and 7 bases separated the two germline ends. CDR3 protein: CASKESNQPQHF. The CDR3 nucleotides are TGTGCCAGCAAAGAGTCCAATCAGCCCCAGCATTTT.

This clonotype was counted many times. The chain joins TRBV7-9 to TRBJ1-4; 10 nucleotides agree with TRBD1. V lost 5 bases and J lost 7; bases outside the gene matches: 4. The germline V gene encodes CDR1 SEHNR and CDR2 FQNEAQ (reference sequence). The CDR3 consists of 14 residues. The CDR3 spells CASSPGQGGEKLFF. The DNA of the CDR3 is TGTGCCAGCAGCCCCGGACAGGGGGGTGAAAAACTGTTTTTT.

Comment on this clonotype: This may be a read error, as it is one base from a much larger clone. The chain joins TRBV9 to TRBJ2-1, with 8 bases matching TRBD2. There are 16 residues in the CDR3. CDR1 is SGDLS and CDR2 is YYNGEE in the germline V gene. The CDR3 loop is CASSVAISGSTDEQSF. In DNA, the CDR3 is TGTGCCAGCAGCGTAGCTATCAGCGGGAGTACCGATGAGCAGTCCTTC.

V gene TRBV6-1 combines with J gene TRBJ2-7; maybe TRBD1 (6 bases). CDR1 and CDR2 (germline): MNHNS, SASEGT. Trimming shortened V by 6 bases and J by 2 bases, and 11 bases separated the two germline ends. The CDR3 totals 13 residues. CDR3: CASSGRQAYEQYF. The CDR3 region has the DNA TGTGCCAGCAGCGGAAGACAGGCCTACGAGCAGTACTTC.

V and J are TRBV19 and TRBJ2-7; possibly TRBD2 for D (5 bases). This CDR3 region has 14 residues. The germline V and J ends were trimmed by 1 base and 6 bases, with 13 bases remaining between them. Per the germline V gene, CDR1 is LNHDA and CDR2 is SQIVND (reference sequence). This chain's CDR3 is CASSIAVTGSEQYF. The CDR3, as DNA: TGTGCCAGTAGTATAGCGGTCACTGGGAGCGAGCAGTACTTC.

The CDR3 is CASSLYTGAVRYEQYF. As DNA, the CDR3 is TGTGCCAGCAGCCTTTACACAGGGGCCGTACGTTACGAGCAGTACTTC. The chain couples TRBV3-1 to TRBJ2-7, with 7 bases identical to TRBD1. This CDR3 has 16 residues. V lost 4 bases to trimming and J lost 4 bases; unmatched junction nucleotides: 13. Germline CDR1 is LGHDT and CDR2 is YNNKEL (reference sequence).

A note on this clonotype: A clone one base away is much larger, so this may be a read error. This sequence joins TRBV24-1 and TRBJ1-1, with no clear D. The V gene lost 4 bases and the J gene lost 6 bases, with 17 bases spanning the gap. CDR3 length: 15 amino acids. Germline V CDR1 and CDR2: KGHDR, SFDVKD. CDR3 residues: CATSEGTGSGAEAFF. The CDR3 DNA sequence: TGTGCCACCAGTGAGGGAACCGGGAGCGGGGCTGAAGCTTTCTTT.

This clonotype appeared many times. This chain uses TRBV6-2 or TRBV6-3 with TRBJ1-1; 9 nucleotides line up with TRBD1. CDR3 size: 17 residues. Per germline, CDR1 MNHEY and CDR2 SVGEGT. Trimming at V came to 2 bases and at J to 7 bases, leaving 14 bases not matched to a gene. CDR3 nucleotide sequence: TGTGCCAGCAGTTACCCAATCACCGGGACAGGGCAATTTGAAGCTTTCTTT. This codes for CASSYPITGTGQFEAFF.

This clonotype was seen only a few times. CDR3 protein: CASSLVLSGPYSYEQYF. The CDR3 DNA reads as TGTGCCAGCAGTTTAGTTCTTAGCGGACCTTACTCCTACGAGCAGTACTTC. This chain uses TRBV28 with TRBJ2-7; TRBD2 might be the D (6 bases). The CDR3 sequence is 17 residues long. The V gene lost 2 bases and the J gene lost 0 bases, with 17 bases spanning the gap. Germline assignment: CDR1 MDHEN and CDR2 SYDVKM.

This clonotype has just a few counts. The genes are TRBV28 and TRBJ2-3, with D perhaps matching TRBD1 or TRBD2 (5 bases each). V dropped 3 bases and J dropped 2 bases, with 9 bases sitting between them. The CDR3 has 14 amino acids. The germline CDR1 and CDR2 sequences are MDHEN and SYDVKM. CDR3 in amino acids: CASSLRGYTDTQYF. CDR3 in DNA: TGTGCCAGCAGTTTGAGGGGCTACACAGATACGCAGTATTTT.

The genes are TRBV2 and TRBJ2-2; D might be TRBD1 (5 bases). Between the trimmed V and J ends, which lost 8 bases and 7 bases, there was a span of 8 bases. Germline CDR1 SNHLY, CDR2 FYNNEI. This CDR3 is built from 11 residues. Here the CDR3 DNA reads TGTGCCAGCGGGGCACTCGGGGAGCTGTTTTTT. It translates to CASGALGELFF.

On this clonotype: This may stem from a read error, because a much larger clone lies one nucleotide away. The rearrangement uses TRBV5-1 and TRBJ2-5, with D maybe TRBD1 (7 bases). The germline V and J ends were trimmed by 1 base and 5 bases, with 12 bases remaining between them. Germline V gene sequence: CDR1 SGHRS, CDR2 YFSETQ. This CDR3 is 14 amino acids long. CDR3 loop: CASSLMTGRETQYF. Here the CDR3 DNA reads TGCGCCAGCAGCTTGATGACAGGGAGGGAGACCCAGTACTTC.

This clonotype was recorded at least ten times. The chain is built from TRBV7-9 and TRBJ1-1, with D uncertain. The CDR3 is made up of 13 amino acids. The V end lost 1 base, the J end lost 0 bases, and 3 bases lay between the germline ends. Germline CDR1 reads SEHNR; CDR2 reads FQNEAQ (reference sequence). DNA of the CDR3: TGTGCCAGCAGCTTAGAAGTGAACACTGAAGCTTTCTTT. This sequence encodes CASSLEVNTEAFF.

The chain combines TRBV11-3 with TRBJ2-1; 14 positions agree with TRBD2. Germline trimming cut 1 base from V and 8 bases from J; bases unmatched to any gene: 1. The germline V gene has CDR1 SGHNT and CDR2 YENEEA. The CDR3 is made up of 15 amino acids. As DNA, the CDR3 is TGTGCCAGCAGCTTAGGACTAGCGGGAGGGCATGAGCAGTTCTTC. Translation: CASSLGLAGGHEQFF.

The chain recombines TRBV30 with TRBJ2-2; 9 positions agree with TRBD2. The J segment lost 6 bases and the V segment lost 0 bases, leaving 17 bases of the junction unmatched. Germline CDR1 and CDR2: GTSNPN and SVGIG (reference sequence). CDR3 length: 19 residues. For the CDR3, the DNA is TGTGCCTGGAGTGTACAGGGTATTAGCGGGAGAGAGGCGGCCGGGGAGCTGTTTTTT. Amino acids: CAWSVQGISGREAAGELFF.

This clonotype was detected many times. J is TRBJ2-7 and V is TRBV28, with 8 nucleotides matching TRBD1. The CDR3 loop spans 14 amino acids. J lost 4 bases, V lost 6 bases, and 8 bases had no gene match. From germline, CDR1 is MDHEN and CDR2 SYDVKM. CDR3 loop: CASRTGAVLYEQYF. DNA for the CDR3: TGTGCCAGCAGGACAGGGGCTGTCCTATACGAGCAGTACTTC.

To note about this clonotype: One end of the junction does not line up with germline, which may come from a read error. This sequence joins TRBV28 and TRBJ2-1, with TRBD2 matching 11 bases. The CDR3 is made up of 16 amino acids. Germline V gene sequence: CDR1 MDHEN, CDR2 SYDVKM. In DNA form, the CDR3 reads TGTGCCAGCAGCTTATTAGCGGGGGGGCCGTTAAATGAGCAGTTCTTC. It encodes CASSLLAGGPLNEQFF.